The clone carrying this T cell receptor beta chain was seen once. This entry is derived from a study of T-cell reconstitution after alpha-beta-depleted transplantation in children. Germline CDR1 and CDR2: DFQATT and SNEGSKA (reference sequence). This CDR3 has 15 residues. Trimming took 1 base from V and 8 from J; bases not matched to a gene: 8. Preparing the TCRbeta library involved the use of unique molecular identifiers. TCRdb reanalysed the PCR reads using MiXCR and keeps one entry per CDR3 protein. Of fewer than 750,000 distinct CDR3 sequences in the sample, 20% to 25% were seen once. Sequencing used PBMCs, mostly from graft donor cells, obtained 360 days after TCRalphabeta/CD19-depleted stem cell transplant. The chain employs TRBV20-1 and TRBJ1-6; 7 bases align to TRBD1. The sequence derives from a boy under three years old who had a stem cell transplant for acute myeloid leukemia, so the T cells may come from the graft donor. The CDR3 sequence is CSARVSGTDHSPLHF. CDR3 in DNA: TGCAGTGCTAGAGTGTCTGGGACAGATCATTCACCCCTCCACTTT.